A selection of T cell receptor beta chains follows, all from one sample in a study of OX40 agonist ivuxolimab in advanced cancers. Data came from immunoSEQ multiplex PCR; TCRdb stores just in-frame clones and leaves some out. The repertoire holds 53,000 or so clones, with roughly 83% as singletons. This specimen was CD4+ or CD8+ T cells sorted from blood, taken in a trial of the OX40 agonist ivuxolimab. The receptor set was obtained from an adult with an advanced solid tumor such as melanoma, head and neck, liver or kidney cancer. CDR3s include the opening cysteine and the closing phenylalanine or tryptophan. The order of the fields is D gene, V gene, clone size, J gene, CDR3 protein, CDR3 DNA. A D gene is named only where the DNA matches it firmly. Some rows have no size entry. The others give once, few or many, or a class for an expanded clone.

TRBD2,TRBV5-1,-,TRBJ2-3,CASSFISGRATDTQYF,TGCGCCAGCAGCTTCATTAGCGGGAGGGCTACAGATACGCAGTATTTT
-,TRBV27,-,TRBJ2-7,CASSPLASSALGRSYEQYF,TGTGCCAGCAGCCCCCTGGCGTCCAGCGCTCTCGGACGCTCCTACGAGCAGTACTTC
TRBD1,TRBV6-1,-,TRBJ2-5,CASSGQGTQYF,TGTGCCAGCAGTGGACAGGGGACCCAGTACTTC
TRBD1,TRBV11-2,-,TRBJ2-7,CASSFIPRQGVYEQYF,TGTGCCAGCAGCTTTATTCCCCGACAGGGAGTCTACGAGCAGTACTTC
TRBD2,TRBV2,-,TRBJ2-7,CASSGEGSGRPYEQYF,TGTGCCAGCAGTGGGGAAGGGAGCGGGAGACCCTACGAGCAGTACTTC
TRBD1,TRBV15,-,TRBJ2-3,CATTPDRDTDTQYF,TGTGCCACCACTCCGGACAGGGACACAGATACGCAGTATTTT
TRBD1,TRBV5-1,-,TRBJ2-7,CASSSTGGIPYEQYF,TGCGCCAGCAGCTCCACAGGGGGCATACCCTACGAGCAGTACTTC
-,TRBV5-6,-,TRBJ2-3,CASSLVGGLDTQYF,TGTGCCAGCAGCTTGGTCGGGGGTTTGGATACGCAGTATTTT
-,TRBV4-1,few,TRBJ1-4,CASSQLQINEKLFF,TGCGCCAGCAGCCAATTACAGATTAATGAAAAACTGTTTTTT
-,TRBV14,-,TRBJ2-3,CASSLQGDTQYF,TGTGCCAGCAGTTTGCAGGGGGATACGCAGTATTTT
-,TRBV9,-,TRBJ2-2,CASSVALNANTGELFF,TGTGCCAGCAGCGTAGCCCTAAACGCGAACACCGGGGAGCTGTTTTTT
TRBD1,TRBV10-3,-,TRBJ1-2,CAISESRQGNYGYTF,TGTGCCATCAGTGAGTCGAGACAGGGGAACTATGGCTACACCTTC
-,TRBV6-7,-,TRBJ2-7,CASSYGRRDWDEQYF,TGTGCCAGCAGTTACGGCCGCAGGGATTGGGACGAGCAGTACTTC